Below, one TCR beta chain is given with its context. The target antigen is unknown. This entry belongs to a study of shared clonotypes between healthy human individuals. Study context: Aged 18 to 49, the donors were two women and a few men.

Whole-study results and caveats: In having few donors, the study represented limited genetic and exposure-history diversity. At large depth, rarefaction still showed sorted-subset sequencing to be incomplete.

Recent acute infections and vaccinations were absent in the healthy HIV-negative adult donors. Trimming stripped 0 bases from V and 0 bases from J, with 12 bases between. Germline-derived CDR1 and CDR2 are SGHRS and YFSETQ. This CDR3 spans 17 amino acids. The table came from immunoSEQ multiplex PCR; TCRdb's copy has only in-frame clones and leaves some out. The sample records about 2.3 million clones, approximately 95% being singletons. The clonotype was recovered from a man aged 18 to 29 in good health. Some clones in this sample may be carry-over from other donors' samples. The genes are TRBV5-1 and TRBJ1-4; D call uncertain. Source material: naive CD4+ T cells from PBMCs. Subset specified: CD45RA+ positively selected. The CDR3 DNA is TGCGCCAGCAGCTTGGGGCTCCAACGGGCAACTAATGAAAAACTGTTTTTT. This encodes CASSLGLQRATNEKLFF.